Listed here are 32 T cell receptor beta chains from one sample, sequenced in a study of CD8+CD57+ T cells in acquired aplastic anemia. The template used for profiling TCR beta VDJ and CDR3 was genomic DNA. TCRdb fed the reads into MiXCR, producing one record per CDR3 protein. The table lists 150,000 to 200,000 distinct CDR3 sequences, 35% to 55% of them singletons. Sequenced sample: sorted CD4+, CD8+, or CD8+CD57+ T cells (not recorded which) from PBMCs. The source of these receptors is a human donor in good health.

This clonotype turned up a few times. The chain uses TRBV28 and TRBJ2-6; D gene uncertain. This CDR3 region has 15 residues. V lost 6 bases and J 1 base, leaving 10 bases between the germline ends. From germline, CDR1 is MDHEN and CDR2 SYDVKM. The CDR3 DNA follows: TGTGCCAGCAGACGACCGAAATCTGGGGCCAACGTCCTGACTTTC. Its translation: CASRRPKSGANVLTF.

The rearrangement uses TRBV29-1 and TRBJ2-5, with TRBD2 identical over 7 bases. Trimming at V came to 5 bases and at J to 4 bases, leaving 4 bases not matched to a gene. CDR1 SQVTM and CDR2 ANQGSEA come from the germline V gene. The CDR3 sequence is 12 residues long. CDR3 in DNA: TGCAGCGTTTGGGGGAGGGCAGAGACCCAGTACTTC. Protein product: CSVWGRAETQYF.

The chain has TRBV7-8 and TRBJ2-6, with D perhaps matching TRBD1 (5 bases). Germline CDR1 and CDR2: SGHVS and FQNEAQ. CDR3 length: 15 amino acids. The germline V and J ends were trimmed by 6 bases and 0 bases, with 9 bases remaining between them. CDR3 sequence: CASSRDSSGANVLTF. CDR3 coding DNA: TGTGCCAGCAGTCGAGACAGCTCTGGGGCCAACGTCCTGACTTTC.

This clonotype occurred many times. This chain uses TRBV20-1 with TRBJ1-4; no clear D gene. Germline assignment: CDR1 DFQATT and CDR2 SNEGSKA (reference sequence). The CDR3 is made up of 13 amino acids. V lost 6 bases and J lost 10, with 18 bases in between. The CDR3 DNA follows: TGCAGTGCCCGAGACCCTAACGAAGGAAAACTGTTTTTT. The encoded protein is CSARDPNEGKLFF.

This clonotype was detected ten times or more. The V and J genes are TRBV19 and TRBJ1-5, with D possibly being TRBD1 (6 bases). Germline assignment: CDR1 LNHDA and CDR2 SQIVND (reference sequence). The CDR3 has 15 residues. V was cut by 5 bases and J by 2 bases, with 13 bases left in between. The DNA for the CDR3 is TGTGCCAGTAGTGCAGGGGCGATTGGCAATCAGCCCCAGCATTTT. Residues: CASSAGAIGNQPQHF.

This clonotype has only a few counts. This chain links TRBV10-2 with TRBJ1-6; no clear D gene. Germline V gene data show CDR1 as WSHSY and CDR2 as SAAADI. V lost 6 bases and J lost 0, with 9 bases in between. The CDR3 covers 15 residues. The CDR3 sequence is CASSDPSSYNSPLHF. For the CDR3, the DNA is TGCGCCAGCAGCGACCCAAGCTCCTATAATTCACCCCTCCACTTT.

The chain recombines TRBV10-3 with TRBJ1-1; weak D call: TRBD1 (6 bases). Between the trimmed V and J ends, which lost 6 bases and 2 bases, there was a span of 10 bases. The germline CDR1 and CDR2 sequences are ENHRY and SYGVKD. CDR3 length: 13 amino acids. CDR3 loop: CAISEDSNTEAFF. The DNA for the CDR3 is TGTGCCATCAGCGAGGACAGTAACACTGAAGCTTTCTTT.

The CDR3 region has the DNA TGTGCCAGCAACCCGGGTCAGTGGGGCACTGAAGCTTTCTTT. Translated, it gives CASNPGQWGTEAFF. The gene calls are TRBV25-1 and TRBJ1-1; the D is unclear. This CDR3 has 14 residues. Trimming pared 7 bases from V and 4 bases from J, leaving 16 bases between. Germline values: CDR1 MGHDK, CDR2 SYGVNS.

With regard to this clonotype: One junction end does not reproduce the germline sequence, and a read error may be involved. The CDR3 here is CACSGSVSGELFF. In nucleotides, the CDR3 is TGTGCCTGTAGCGGGAGTGTTAGCGGGGAGCTGTTTTTT. The chain employs TRBV19 and TRBJ2-2; 9 bases agree with TRBD2. Germline loops: CDR1 LNHDA, CDR2 SQIVND (reference sequence). The length of the CDR3 is 13 residues.

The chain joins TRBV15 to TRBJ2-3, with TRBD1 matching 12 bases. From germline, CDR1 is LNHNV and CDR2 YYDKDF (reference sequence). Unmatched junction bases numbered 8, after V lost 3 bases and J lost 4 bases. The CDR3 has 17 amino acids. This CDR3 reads CATSSAWGQGAADTQYF. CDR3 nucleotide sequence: TGTGCCACCAGCAGTGCCTGGGGACAGGGGGCCGCAGATACGCAGTATTTT.

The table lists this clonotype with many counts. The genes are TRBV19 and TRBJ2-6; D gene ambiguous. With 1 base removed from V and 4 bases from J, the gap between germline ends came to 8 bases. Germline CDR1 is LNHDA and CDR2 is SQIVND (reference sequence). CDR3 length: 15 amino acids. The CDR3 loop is CASSIGQQGANVLTF. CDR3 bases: TGTGCCAGTAGTATAGGGCAACAGGGGGCCAACGTCCTGACTTTC.

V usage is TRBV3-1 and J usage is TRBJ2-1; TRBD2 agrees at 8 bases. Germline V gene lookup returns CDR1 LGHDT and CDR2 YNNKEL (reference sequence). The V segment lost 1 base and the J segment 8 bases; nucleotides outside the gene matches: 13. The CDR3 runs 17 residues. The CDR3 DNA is TGTGCCAGCAGCCAAGGAACTACGGGGGGGCCTCTCGATGAGCAGTTCTTC. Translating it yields CASSQGTTGGPLDEQFF.

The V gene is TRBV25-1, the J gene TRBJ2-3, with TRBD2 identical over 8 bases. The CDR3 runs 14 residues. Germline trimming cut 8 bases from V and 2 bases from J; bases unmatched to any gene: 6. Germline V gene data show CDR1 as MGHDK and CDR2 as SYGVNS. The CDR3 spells CASASGGFTDTQYF. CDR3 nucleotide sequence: TGTGCCAGCGCGAGCGGGGGCTTCACAGATACGCAGTATTTT.

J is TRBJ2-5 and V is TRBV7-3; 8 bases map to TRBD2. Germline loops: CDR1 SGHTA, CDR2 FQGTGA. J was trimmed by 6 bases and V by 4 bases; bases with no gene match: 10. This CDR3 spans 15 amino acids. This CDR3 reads CASSSTSGSEKTQYF. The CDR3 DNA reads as TGTGCCAGCAGCTCTACTAGCGGAAGCGAGAAGACCCAGTACTTC.

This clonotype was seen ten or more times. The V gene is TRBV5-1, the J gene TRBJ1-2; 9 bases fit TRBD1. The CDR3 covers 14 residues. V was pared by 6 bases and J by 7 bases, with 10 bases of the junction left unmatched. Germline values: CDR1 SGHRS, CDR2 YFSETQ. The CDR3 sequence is CASIPFTGGPGYTF. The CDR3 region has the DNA TGCGCCAGCATCCCTTTTACAGGGGGCCCTGGCTACACCTTC. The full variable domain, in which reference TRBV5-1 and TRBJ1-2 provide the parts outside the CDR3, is KAGVTQTPRYLIKTRGQQVTLSCSPISGHRSVSWYQQTPGQGLQFLFEYFSETQRNKGNFPGRFSGRQFSNSRSEMNVSTLELGDSALYLCASIPFTGGPGYTFGSGTRLTVV.

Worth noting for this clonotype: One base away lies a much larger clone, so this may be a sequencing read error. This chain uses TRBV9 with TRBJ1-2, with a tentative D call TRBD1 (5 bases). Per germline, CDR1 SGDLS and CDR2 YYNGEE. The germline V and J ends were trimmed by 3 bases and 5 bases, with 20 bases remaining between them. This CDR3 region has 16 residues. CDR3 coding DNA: TGTGCCAGCAGCGCCCGTACCGGACATGGGAATTATGGCTACACCTTC. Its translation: CASSARTGHGNYGYTF.

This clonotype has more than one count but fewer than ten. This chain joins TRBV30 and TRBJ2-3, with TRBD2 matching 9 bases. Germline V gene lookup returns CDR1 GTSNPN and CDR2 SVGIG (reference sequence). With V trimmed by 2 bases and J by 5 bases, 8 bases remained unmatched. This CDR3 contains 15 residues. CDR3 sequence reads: CAWSLLAGGLDTQYF. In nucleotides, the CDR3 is TGTGCCTGGAGTCTACTAGCGGGTGGGTTAGATACGCAGTATTTT. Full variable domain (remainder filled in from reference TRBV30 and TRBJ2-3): SQTIHQWPATLVQPVGSPLSLECTVEGTSNPNLYWYRQAAGRGLQLLFYSVGIGQISSEVPQNLSASRPQDRQFILSSKKLLLSDSGFYLCAWSLLAGGLDTQYFGPGTRLTVL.

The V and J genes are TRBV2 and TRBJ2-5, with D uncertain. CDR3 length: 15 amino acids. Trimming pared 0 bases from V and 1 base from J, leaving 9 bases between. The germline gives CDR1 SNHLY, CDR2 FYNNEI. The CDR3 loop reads CASSEARTVQETQYF. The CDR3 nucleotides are TGTGCCAGCAGTGAAGCGCGCACGGTCCAAGAGACCCAGTACTTC. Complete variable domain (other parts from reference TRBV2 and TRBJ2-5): EPEVTQTPSHQVTQMGQEVILRCVPISNHLYFYWYRQILGQKVEFLVSFYNNEISEKSEIFDDQFSVERPDGSNFTLKIRSTKLEDSAMYFCASSEARTVQETQYFGPGTRLLVL.

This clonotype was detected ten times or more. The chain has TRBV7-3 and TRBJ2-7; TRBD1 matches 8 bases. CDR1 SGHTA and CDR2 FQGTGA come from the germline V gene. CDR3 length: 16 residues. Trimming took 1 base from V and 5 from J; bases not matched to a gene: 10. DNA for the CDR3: TGTGCCAGCAGCTTAAACCCCGGACAGGGTGTGAACGAGCAGTACTTC. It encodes CASSLNPGQGVNEQYF. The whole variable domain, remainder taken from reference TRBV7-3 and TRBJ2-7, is GAGVSQTPSNKVTEKGKYVELRCDPISGHTALYWYRQSLGQGPEFLIYFQGTGAADDSGLPNDRFFAVRPEGSVSTLKIQRTERGDSAVYLCASSLNPGQGVNEQYFGPGTRLTVT.

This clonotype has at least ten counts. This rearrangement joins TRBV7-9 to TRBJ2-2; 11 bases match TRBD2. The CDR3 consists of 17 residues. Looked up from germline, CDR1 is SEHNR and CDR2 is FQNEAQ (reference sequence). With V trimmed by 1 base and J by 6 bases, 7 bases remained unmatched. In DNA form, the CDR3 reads TGTGCCAGCAGCTTAGGCTTACTAGCGGGAGTTGCCGGGGAGCTGTTTTTT. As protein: CASSLGLLAGVAGELFF.

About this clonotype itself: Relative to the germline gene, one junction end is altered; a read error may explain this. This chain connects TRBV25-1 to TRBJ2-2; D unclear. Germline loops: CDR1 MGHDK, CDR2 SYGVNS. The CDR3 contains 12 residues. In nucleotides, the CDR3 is TGTGCCAGCGGTGAACCCACCGGGGAGCTGTTTTTT. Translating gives CASGEPTGELFF.

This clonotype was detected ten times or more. CDR3 nucleotide sequence: TGTGCCAGCAGTTACAAGGCACGGACTGAAGCTTTCTTT. It yields the protein CASSYKARTEAFF. The chain joins TRBV6-2 or TRBV6-3 to TRBJ1-1, with D hard to call. The CDR3 runs 13 residues. The V gene's germline CDR1 is MNHEY and CDR2 SVGEGT. V was pared by 2 bases and J by 5 bases, with 9 bases between.

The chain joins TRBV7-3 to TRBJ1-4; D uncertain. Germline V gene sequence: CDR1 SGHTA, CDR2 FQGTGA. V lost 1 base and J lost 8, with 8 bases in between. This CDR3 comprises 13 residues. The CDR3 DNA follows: TGTGCCAGCAGCTTAAGGTTAGGAGAAAAACTGTTTTTT. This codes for CASSLRLGEKLFF.

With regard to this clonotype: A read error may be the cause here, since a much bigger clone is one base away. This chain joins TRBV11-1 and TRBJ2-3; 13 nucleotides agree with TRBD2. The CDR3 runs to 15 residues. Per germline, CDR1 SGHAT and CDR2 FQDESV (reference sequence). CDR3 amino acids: CASSLGGLAGDSQYF. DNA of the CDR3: TGTGCCAGCAGCTTAGGCGGACTAGCGGGAGATTCGCAGTATTTT.

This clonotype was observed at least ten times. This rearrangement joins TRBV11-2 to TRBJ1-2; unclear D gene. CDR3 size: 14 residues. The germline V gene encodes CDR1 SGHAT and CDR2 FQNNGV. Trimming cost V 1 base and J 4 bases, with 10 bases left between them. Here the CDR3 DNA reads TGTGCCAGCAGCTTAGGTCAGCCCCTCTATGGCTACACCTTC. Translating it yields CASSLGQPLYGYTF.

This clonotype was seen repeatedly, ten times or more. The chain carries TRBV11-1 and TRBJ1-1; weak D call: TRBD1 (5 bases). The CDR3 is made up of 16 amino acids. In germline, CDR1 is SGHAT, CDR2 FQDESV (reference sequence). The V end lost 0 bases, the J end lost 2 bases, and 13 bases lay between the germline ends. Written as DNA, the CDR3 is TGTGCCAGCAGCTTAGCGGGGGAGGGTAGAAACACTGAAGCTTTCTTT. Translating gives CASSLAGEGRNTEAFF. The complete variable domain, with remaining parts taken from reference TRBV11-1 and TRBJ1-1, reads EAEVAQSPRYKITEKSQAVAFWCDPISGHATLYWYRQILGQGPELLVQFQDESVVDDSQLPKDRFSAERLKGVDSTLKIQPAELGDSAMYLCASSLAGEGRNTEAFFGQGTRLTVV.

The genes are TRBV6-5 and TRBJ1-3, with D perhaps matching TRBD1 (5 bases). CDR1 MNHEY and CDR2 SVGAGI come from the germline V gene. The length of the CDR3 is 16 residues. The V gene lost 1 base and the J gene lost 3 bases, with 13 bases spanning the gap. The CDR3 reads CASSYFIGAVGNTIYF. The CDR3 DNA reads TGTGCCAGCAGTTACTTTATAGGGGCAGTTGGAAACACCATATATTTT.

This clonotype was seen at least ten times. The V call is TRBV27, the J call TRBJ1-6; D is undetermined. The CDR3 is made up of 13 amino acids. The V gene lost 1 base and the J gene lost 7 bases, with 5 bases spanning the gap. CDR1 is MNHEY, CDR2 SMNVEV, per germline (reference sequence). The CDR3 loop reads CASSLYGNSPLHF. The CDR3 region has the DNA TGTGCCAGCAGTTTATACGGAAATTCACCCCTCCACTTT.

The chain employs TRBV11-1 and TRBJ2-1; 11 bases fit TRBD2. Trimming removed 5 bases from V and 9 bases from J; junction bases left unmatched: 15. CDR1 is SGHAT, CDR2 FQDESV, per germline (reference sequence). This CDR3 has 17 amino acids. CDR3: CASSPTGLAGGLIEQFF. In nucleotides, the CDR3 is TGTGCCAGCAGCCCCACGGGCCTAGCGGGGGGCCTTATTGAGCAGTTCTTC.

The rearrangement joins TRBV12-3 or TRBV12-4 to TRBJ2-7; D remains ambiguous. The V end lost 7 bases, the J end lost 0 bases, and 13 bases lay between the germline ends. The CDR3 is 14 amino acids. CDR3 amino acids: CASTTGRSSYEQYF. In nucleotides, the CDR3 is TGTGCCAGCACCACCGGCCGTAGCTCCTACGAGCAGTACTTC.

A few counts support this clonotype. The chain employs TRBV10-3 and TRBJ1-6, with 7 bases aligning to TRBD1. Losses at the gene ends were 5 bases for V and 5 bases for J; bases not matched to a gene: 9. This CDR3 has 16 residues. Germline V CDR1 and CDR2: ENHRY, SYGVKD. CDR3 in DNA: TGTGCCATCAGTTGGACAGGAGACATCAATAATTCACCCCTCCACTTT. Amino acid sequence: CAISWTGDINNSPLHF.

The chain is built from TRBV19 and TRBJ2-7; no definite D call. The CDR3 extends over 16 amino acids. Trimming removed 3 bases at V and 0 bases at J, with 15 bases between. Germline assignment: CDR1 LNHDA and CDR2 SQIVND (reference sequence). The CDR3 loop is CASSMHVTASSYEQYF. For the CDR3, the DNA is TGTGCCAGTAGTATGCATGTGACGGCGAGCTCCTACGAGCAGTACTTC. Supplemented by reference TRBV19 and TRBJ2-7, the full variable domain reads DGGITQSPKYLFRKEGQNVTLSCEQNLNHDAMYWYRQDPGQGLRLIYYSQIVNDFQKGDIAEGYSVSREKKESFPLTVTSAQKNPTAFYLCASSMHVTASSYEQYFGPGTRLTVT.